This entry concerns a single T cell receptor beta chain. This receptor's antigen is unknown. The input lacks base qualities; no much larger clone sits a single base away. This specimen comes from a study of shared clonotypes between healthy human individuals (dated by TCRdb to the early 2020s). With regard to the full study: The cohort included three men and a couple of women between 18 and 49 years of age. Between about 0.85 and 9.5 billion PBMCs per donor were obtained by leukapheresis. For each donor, CD4 naive and CD4 memory were each run on three plates, CD8 naive on two plates, and CD8 memory on one plate. To estimate repertoire size and how much clonotype sharing occurs between individuals, the study deeply sequenced the blood TCR repertoires of several healthy adults. Libraries were prepared and TCR repertoires were sequenced by different laboratories using diverse techniques, in order to increase sequencing depth and limit assay-specific biases. What the work shows at the level of the full study, not this receptor alone: Larger estimated clonotype richness was generally found for naive subsets than for memory subsets. Sampling was limited to blood, and TCR repertoires in tissue likely differ from TCR repertoires in blood. The small number of donors limited the genetic and exposure-history diversity represented. Compared with non-shared clonotypes, clonotypes shared by all four sorted-subset donors had higher generation probabilities. Rarefaction of sorted-subset datasets indicated incomplete sequencing despite the large sequencing depth. Sharing across a few donors was observed for around 5% of naive CD4, about 3.2% of naive CD8, 2% to 2.5% of memory CD4, and roughly 0.43% of memory CD8 clonotypes. Based on pairwise subsampling, the degree of clonotype sharing among donors was expected to be affected by sequencing depth.

Using the deep immunoSEQ assay, multiplex PCR amplified TCR CDR3 regions from genomic DNA. Extracted genomic DNA from each cell subset was distributed evenly across all wells of several immunoSEQ 96-well plates, and each plate was treated as a replicate. For sorted subsets, 200 to 250 ng of genomic DNA, equivalent to some 30,000 T cell genomes, went into each replicate PCR. Purified libraries were quantified with a Qubit 3.0 fluorometer, sized on a Bioanalyzer 2100, and re-quantified with the KAPA Library Quantification kit. A separate single-read 150-cycle Illumina NextSeq 550 flow cell was used to sequence each immunoSEQ 96-well plate. The study's own analysis went as follows. Because only junctional sequences without quality scores were contained in the immunoSEQ output, filtering matching that applied to full-length reads could not be performed. To assign V/J genes and CDR3, sequences were annotated using PyIR, a Python wrapper for IgBLAST v1.9, with IMGT germline references. Reads with weak V/J assignments (E-value above 1e-6), missing CDR3, stop codons, out-of-frame junctions, or ambiguous translated residues were removed. A V3J clonotype was defined by an identical inferred V gene, J gene, and CDR3 amino acid sequence. Percentage overlap between repertoires was computed as shared unique clonotypes divided by the size of the smaller repertoire. Three approaches were used to assess repertoire richness: RTK rarefaction, the Chao1 estimator, and Recon v2.1 estimates of unobserved clonotypes. For all TCRbeta clonotypes obtained by the gDNA method from a few donors, generation probabilities were computed with OLGA. Entries here come from immuneACCESS through TCRdb and include only in-frame sequences with V and J called. Some clones fail to appear in such tables; in the studies checked, an unresolved V gene covers under half of the shortfall, and the cause of the remainder is unknown. That table supplies the V and J calls and clone size; D and trimming were determined from the DNA. This sample holds some 900,000 clones; approximately 80% were observed only once. The biggest ten clones account for about 1.5% of the sample.

Healthy HIV-negative adults with no recently reported acute infections or vaccinations were included as donors. Only Caucasian adults living in Nashville, Tennessee, USA were represented among the donors. Magnetic negative selection was used to enrich CD4+ T cells, after which naive cells were positively selected on CD45RA and the negative fraction became the memory subset. Blood was obtained by leukapheresis, after which PBMCs were separated by Ficoll-Histopaque density gradient centrifugation and cryopreserved in liquid nitrogen vapor phase. Analytical flow cytometry was used to check the purity and quantity of every magnetically sorted T cell population. Each sorted fraction had its genomic DNA isolated and then quantified by UV absorbance on a Nanodrop 2000c. Sequenced material: memory CD4+ T cells sorted from blood. The cell subset or site label corresponds to: CD45RA-negative fraction. The receptor was derived from a young man in good health.

The CDR3 is CAISQGSFTEAFF. In nucleotide form, the sequence is TGTGCCATTTCGCAGGGCAGTTTCACTGAAGCTTTCTTT. The chain is assembled from TRBV30 and TRBJ1-1; TRBD1 is a possible D gene, resting on 5 matching bases. The V end loses 8 bases and the J end loses 4 bases, and a stretch of 17 bases separates them. According to the germline V gene (reference sequence), CDR1 reads GTSNPN and CDR2 reads SVGIG. The CDR3 measures 13 amino acids from cysteine to phenylalanine. The entry retains the CDR3 DNA only, 39 bases that are in frame from base 1.